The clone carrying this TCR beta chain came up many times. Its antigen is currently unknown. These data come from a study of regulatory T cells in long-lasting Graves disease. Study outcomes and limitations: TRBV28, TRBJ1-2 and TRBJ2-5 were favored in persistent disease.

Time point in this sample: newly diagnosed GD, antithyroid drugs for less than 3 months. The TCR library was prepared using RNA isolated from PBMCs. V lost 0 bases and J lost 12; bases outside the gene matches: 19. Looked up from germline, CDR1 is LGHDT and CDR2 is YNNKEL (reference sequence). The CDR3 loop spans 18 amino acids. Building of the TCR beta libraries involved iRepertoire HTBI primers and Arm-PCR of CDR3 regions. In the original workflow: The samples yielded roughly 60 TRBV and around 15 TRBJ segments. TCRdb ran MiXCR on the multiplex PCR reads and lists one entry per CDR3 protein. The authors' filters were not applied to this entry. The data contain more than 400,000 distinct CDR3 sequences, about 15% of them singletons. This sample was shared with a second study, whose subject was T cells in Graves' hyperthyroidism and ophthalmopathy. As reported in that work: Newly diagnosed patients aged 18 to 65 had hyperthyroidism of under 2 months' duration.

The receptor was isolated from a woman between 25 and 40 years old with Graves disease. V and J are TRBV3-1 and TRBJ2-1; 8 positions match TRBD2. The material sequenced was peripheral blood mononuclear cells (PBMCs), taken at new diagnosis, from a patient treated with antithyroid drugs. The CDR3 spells CASSQDVDSGKKPLGQFF. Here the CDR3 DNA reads TGTGCCAGCAGCCAAGATGTGGATAGCGGGAAAAAACCCCTAGGGCAGTTCTTC.